This T cell receptor (beta chain) emerged from a study of cytomegalovirus exposure and HLA in healthy donors (dated by TCRdb to the late 2010s). Regarding the complete study: According to a later analysis, one platform produced both the 110 or so validation repertoires and the 550 to 800 repertoires of the first cohort. High-throughput TCR immunosequencing, statistical association of individual TCRs with disease status, and machine learning were combined to predict cytomegalovirus infection status. The study was designed to test whether signatures of past pathogen exposure could be identified by cataloging public T cell receptors. Besides the first cohort of 550 to 750 subjects, a separate validation cohort made up of 95 to 150 different subjects was used.

With regard to this clone: Its cognate antigen has yet to be identified. No much larger clonotype is one base removed from it; base qualities were not supplied.

The investigation overall reported the following: Most TCR sequences were seen in very few donors, while some public TCRs were found in many individuals. The authors suggested that the approach could potentially be generalized to other disease states and immunological phenotypes. A later analysis had no HLA typing for the validation cohort, so co-occurrence there was scored across all 110 or so repertoires. The classifier was reported to diagnose cytomegalovirus status with high specificity and sensitivity in both the original cohort and the validation cohort. In vitro tests confirmed that a few of the cytomegalovirus-associated TCR beta chains recognize cytomegalovirus antigens. In a later analysis, TCRs clustered in the first cohort were found to also tend to co-occur in the approximately 120 validation repertoires, with approximately 95% of cluster scores above 0. The study listed 164 TCR beta chains as associated with cytomegalovirus.

Separate from the approximately 670-subject first cohort, the validation cohort of 95 to 150 subjects was the group to which the donors belonged. The germline V gene (reference sequence) gives CDR1 as SEHNR and CDR2 as FQNEAQ. CDR3 length: 16 amino acids, cysteine to phenylalanine. The CDR3 DNA has 48 bases and is translated from base 1. Unmatched junction bases come to 18, with V trimmed by 11 bases and J by 2 bases. The library was obtained by the immunoSEQ multiplex PCR assay. Regarding the original processing steps: A statistical classification framework was built for diagnosing cytomegalovirus status from the catalog of TCR beta chain sequences. TCRdb re-hosts the immuneACCESS table, in-frame sequences only. Its copies lack some clones; in the studies checked, an unresolved V gene accounts for under half of them, and the cause for the rest is not known. V, J and clone size are taken as reported in that table, and D and trimming were inferred from the DNA itself. For this sample there are roughly 350,000 clones; around 86% appear just once. Around 0.8% of the sample comes from the top ten.

The specimen sequenced was PBMCs. The chain was built from TRBV7-9 and TRBJ2-7, and TRBD1 aligns with 7 junction nucleotides. This TCR came from a woman aged 18-35 years in good health and CMV-seronegative. The CDR3 region has the sequence CAPALARTGNTYEQYF. Read as DNA, the sequence is TGTGCCCCAGCCCTGGCTCGGACAGGCAATACCTACGAGCAGTACTTC.